Only a few counts were recorded for the clone carrying this T cell receptor (beta chain). The target antigen is unknown. A multiplex PCR was run with 60 Vbeta primers and 13 Jbeta primers. As processed by the authors: Approximately 12 million of tens of millions of unique TCR beta chains were shared, per a later count. Measured with immunoSEQ multiplex PCR; TCRdb has only the in-frame clones, and not every one. The D gene and trimming were derived from the DNA, and the V and J assignments and clone size from that table. Counted here are some 150,000 clones, around 80% occurring once; the ten biggest clones make up 2% to 2.5%. These data come from a study of cytomegalovirus exposure and HLA in healthy donors. The overall study: Under 90% of around 390 genotyped donors fell in the Caucasian-associated ancestry cluster. Study outcomes and limitations: A later analysis showed that HLA-associated TCR beta chains had undergone more clonal expansion than equally common others. When analyzed later, a missense DCLRE1C variant was found to be linked to TCR beta V- and J-gene trimming.

Germline V gene sequence: CDR1 MDHEN, CDR2 SYDVKM. The J segment lost 4 bases and the V segment lost 5 bases, leaving 7 bases of the junction unmatched. This CDR3 has 14 residues. The source of this sequence is a man younger than 40 in good health and CMV-seronegative. The sample consisted of PBMCs. The rearrangement links TRBV28 to TRBJ2-7, with TRBD2 identical over 8 bases. This CDR3 is CASSDLVAGYEQYF. The CDR3 DNA follows: TGTGCCAGCAGTGACTTGGTAGCGGGATACGAGCAGTACTTC.